The present T cell receptor beta chain was sequenced within a study of beta chain features in type 1 diabetes. Study-level results: Shorter TCRB CDR3s, moderately but significantly so, marked every one of the four CD4+ subsets in Type 1 diabetes patients.

Trimming stripped 2 bases from V and 4 bases from J, with 5 bases between. The CDR3 loop spans 12 amino acids. Looked up from germline, CDR1 is MNHEY and CDR2 is SVGAGI. Every isolated RNA sample was fully reverse transcribed, so sequencing captured expressed TCRB transcripts. TCRdb's table, derived via immunoSEQ multiplex PCR, lists solely in-frame clones and lacks some. Found here are over 650,000 clones, 11% to 15% of them singletons; the top ten hold just under 0.04%. The count of this clone is one. Antigen specificity is unknown. Sequenced input: naive CD4+ T cells from blood. V and J are TRBV6-5 and TRBJ1-1; D unclear. This TCR was sampled from a man between 18 and 35 years old with type 1 diabetes. For the CDR3, the DNA is TGTGCCAGCAGTTACGTGGGCACTGAAGCTTTCTTT. Protein: CASSYVGTEAFF.